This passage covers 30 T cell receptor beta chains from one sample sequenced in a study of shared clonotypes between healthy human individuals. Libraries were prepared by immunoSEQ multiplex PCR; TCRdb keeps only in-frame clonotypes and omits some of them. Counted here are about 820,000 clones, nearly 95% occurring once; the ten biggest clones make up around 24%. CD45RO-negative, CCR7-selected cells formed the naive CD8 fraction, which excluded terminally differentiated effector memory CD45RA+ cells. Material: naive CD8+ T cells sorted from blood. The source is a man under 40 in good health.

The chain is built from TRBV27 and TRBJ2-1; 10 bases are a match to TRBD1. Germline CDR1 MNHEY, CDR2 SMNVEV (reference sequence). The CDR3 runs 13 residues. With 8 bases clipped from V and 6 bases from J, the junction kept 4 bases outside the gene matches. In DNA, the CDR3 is TGTGCCAGCGGTAGGACAGGGGGCAATGAGCAGTTCTTC. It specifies CASGRTGGNEQFF.

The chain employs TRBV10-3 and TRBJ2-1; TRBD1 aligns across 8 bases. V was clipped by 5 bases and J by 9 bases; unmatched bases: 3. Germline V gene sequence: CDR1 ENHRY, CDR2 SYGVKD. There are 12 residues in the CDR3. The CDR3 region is CAISLTGVEQFF. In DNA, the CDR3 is TGTGCCATCAGTTTGACAGGGGTTGAGCAGTTCTTC.

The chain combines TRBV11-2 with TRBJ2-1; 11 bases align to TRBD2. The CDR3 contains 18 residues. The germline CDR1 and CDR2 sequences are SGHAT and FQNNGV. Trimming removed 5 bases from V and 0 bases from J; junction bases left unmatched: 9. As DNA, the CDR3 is TGTGCCAGCAGCCGACCGCCGGGACTAGCGGACTCCTACAATGAGCAGTTCTTC. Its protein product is CASSRPPGLADSYNEQFF.

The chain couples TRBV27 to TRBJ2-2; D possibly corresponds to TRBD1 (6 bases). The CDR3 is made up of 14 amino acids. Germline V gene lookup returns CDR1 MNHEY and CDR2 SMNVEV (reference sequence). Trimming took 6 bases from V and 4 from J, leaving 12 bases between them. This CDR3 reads CASRDLGGTGELFF. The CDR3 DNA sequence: TGTGCCAGCAGGGACCTAGGGGGCACCGGGGAGCTGTTTTTT.

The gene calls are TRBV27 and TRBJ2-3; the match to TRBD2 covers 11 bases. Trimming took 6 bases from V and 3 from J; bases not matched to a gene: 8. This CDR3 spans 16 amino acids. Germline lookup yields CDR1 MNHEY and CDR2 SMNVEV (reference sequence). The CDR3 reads CASSRTSGSRTDTQYF. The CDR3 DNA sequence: TGTGCCAGCAGCCGAACTAGCGGGAGTAGGACAGATACGCAGTATTTT.

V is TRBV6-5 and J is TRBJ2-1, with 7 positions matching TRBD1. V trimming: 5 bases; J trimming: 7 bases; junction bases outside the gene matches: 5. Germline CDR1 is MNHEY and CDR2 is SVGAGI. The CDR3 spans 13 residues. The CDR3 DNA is TGTGCCAGCAGTGGGACAGCCTCTAATGAGCAGTTCTTC. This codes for CASSGTASNEQFF.

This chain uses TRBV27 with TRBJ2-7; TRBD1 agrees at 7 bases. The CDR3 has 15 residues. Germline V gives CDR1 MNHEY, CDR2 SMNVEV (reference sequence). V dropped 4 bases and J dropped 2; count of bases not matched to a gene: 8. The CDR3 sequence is CASSSTPGQAYEQYF. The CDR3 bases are TGTGCCAGCAGTTCCACCCCCGGACAGGCCTACGAGCAGTACTTC.

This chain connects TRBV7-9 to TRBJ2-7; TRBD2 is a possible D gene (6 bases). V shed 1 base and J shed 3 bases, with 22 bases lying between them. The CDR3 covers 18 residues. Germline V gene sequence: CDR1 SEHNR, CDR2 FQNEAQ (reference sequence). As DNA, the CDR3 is TGTGCCAGCAGCTTAGTTGGCGACTACCGAGGCGGGATCTACGAGCAGTACTTC. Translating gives CASSLVGDYRGGIYEQYF.

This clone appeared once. CDR3: CASSQVGGKLFF. The DNA for the CDR3 is TGCGCCAGCAGCCAAGTGGGAGGTAAACTGTTTTTT. The chain combines TRBV4-1 with TRBJ1-4; D not certain. Per the germline V gene, CDR1 is MGHRA and CDR2 is YSYEKL. Trimming removed 1 base at V and 11 bases at J, with 8 bases between. CDR3 length equals 12 residues.

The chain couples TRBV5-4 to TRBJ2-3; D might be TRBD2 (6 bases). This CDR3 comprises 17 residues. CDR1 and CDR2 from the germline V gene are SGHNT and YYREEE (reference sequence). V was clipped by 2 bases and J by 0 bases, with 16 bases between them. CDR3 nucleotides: TGTGCCAGCAGCTTATCCGGGAGAGAGACTAGCACAGATACGCAGTATTTT. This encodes CASSLSGRETSTDTQYF.

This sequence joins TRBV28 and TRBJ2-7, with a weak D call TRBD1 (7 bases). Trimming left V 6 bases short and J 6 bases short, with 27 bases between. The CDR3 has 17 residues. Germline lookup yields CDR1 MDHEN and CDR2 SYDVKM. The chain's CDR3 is CASRNGTRRGGPPEQYF. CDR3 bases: TGTGCCAGCAGGAACGGGACTCGAAGAGGGGGCCCCCCCGAGCAGTACTTC. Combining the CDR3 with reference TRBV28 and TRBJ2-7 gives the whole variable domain DVKVTQSSRYLVKRTGEKVFLECVQDMDHENMFWYRQDPGLGLRLIYFSYDVKMKEKGDIPEGYSVSREKKERFSLILESASTNQTSMYLCASRNGTRRGGPPEQYFGPGTRLTVT.

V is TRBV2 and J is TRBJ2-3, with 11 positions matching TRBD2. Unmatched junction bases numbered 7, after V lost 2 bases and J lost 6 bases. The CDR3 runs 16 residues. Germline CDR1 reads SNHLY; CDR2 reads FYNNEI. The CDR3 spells CASSELAGGPFDTQYF. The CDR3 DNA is TGTGCCAGCAGTGAATTAGCGGGAGGGCCTTTTGATACGCAGTATTTT. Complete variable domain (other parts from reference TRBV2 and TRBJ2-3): EPEVTQTPSHQVTQMGQEVILRCVPISNHLYFYWYRQILGQKVEFLVSFYNNEISEKSEIFDDQFSVERPDGSNFTLKIRSTKLEDSAMYFCASSELAGGPFDTQYFGPGTRLTVL.

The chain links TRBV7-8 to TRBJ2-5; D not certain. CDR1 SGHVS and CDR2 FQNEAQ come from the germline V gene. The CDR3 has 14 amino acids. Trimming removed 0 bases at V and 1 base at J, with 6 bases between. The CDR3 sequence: CASSLAAGQETQYF. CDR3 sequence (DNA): TGTGCCAGCAGCTTAGCGGCAGGCCAAGAGACCCAGTACTTC.

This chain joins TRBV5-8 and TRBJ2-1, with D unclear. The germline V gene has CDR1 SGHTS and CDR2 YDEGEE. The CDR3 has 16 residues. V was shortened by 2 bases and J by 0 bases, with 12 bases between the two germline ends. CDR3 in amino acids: CASSFSQVISYNEQFF. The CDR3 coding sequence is TGTGCCAGCAGCTTTTCCCAGGTTATCTCCTACAATGAGCAGTTCTTC.

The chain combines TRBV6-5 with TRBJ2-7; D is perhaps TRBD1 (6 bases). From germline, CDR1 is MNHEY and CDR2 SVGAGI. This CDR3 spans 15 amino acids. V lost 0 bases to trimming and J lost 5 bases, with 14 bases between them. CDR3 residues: CASSYSTQGLDEQYF. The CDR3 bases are TGTGCCAGCAGTTACTCGACGCAGGGGCTGGACGAGCAGTACTTC.

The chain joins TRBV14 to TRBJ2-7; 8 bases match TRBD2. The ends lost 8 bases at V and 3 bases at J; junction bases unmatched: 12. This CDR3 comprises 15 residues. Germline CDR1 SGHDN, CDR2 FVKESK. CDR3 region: CASDQGAGVDYEQYF. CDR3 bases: TGTGCCAGCGATCAGGGAGCGGGAGTGGACTACGAGCAGTACTTC.

The CDR3 loop reads CATTGYLIYEQYF. CDR3 bases: TGTGCCACAACAGGGTACCTTATCTACGAGCAGTACTTC. The chain employs TRBV25-1 and TRBJ2-7; possible D gene TRBD1, 6 bases. V was shortened by 10 bases and J by 3 bases, with 16 bases between the two germline ends. The CDR3 totals 13 residues. CDR1 and CDR2 from the germline V gene are MGHDK and SYGVNS.

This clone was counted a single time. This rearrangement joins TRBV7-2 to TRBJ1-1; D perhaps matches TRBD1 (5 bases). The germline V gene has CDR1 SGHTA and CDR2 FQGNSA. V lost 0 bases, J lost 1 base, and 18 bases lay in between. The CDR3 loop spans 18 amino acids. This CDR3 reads CASSLAIRAGFRNTEAFF. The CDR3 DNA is TGTGCCAGCAGCTTAGCCATTAGGGCAGGGTTCAGGAACACTGAAGCTTTCTTT.

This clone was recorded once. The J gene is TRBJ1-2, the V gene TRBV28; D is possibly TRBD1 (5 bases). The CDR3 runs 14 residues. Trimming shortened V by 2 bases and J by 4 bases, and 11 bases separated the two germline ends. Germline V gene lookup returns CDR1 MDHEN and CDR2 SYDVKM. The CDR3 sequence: CASSLQGAVYGYTF. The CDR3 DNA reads TGTGCCAGCAGTTTACAAGGGGCTGTCTATGGCTACACCTTC.

Here the CDR3 reads CASSLGIRGTSVYNEQFF. The CDR3 nucleotides are TGCGCCAGCAGCTTGGGTATTAGGGGGACTAGTGTGTACAATGAGCAGTTCTTC. The chain links TRBV5-1 to TRBJ2-1; 8 positions agree with TRBD2. The CDR3 is 18 residues long. The trim removed 0 bases at V and 4 bases at J, leaving 12 bases unmatched. Germline CDR1 reads SGHRS; CDR2 reads YFSETQ.

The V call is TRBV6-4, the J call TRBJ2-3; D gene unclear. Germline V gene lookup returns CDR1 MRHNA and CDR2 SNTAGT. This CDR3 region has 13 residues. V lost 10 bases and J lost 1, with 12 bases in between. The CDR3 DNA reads TGTGCCAACCGGTGGCAGGGCACAGATACGCAGTATTTT. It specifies CANRWQGTDTQYF.

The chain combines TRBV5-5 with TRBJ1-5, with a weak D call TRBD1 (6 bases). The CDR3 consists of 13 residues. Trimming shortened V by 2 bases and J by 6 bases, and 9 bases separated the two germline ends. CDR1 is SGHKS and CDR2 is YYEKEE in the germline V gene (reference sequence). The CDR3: CASSLGGIQPQHF. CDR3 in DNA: TGTGCCAGCAGCTTAGGGGGGATTCAGCCCCAGCATTTT.

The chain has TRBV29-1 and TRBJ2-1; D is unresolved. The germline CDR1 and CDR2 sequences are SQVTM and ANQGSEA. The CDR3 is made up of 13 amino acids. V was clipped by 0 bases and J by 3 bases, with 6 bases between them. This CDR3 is CSVEEEYYNEQFF. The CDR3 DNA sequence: TGCAGCGTTGAAGAGGAATACTACAATGAGCAGTTCTTC.

The CDR3 protein is CASSLDRLGAYEQYF. The DNA of the CDR3 is TGTGCCAGCAGCTTAGACCGCCTCGGGGCTTACGAGCAGTACTTC. This chain uses TRBV11-2 with TRBJ2-7; either TRBD1 or TRBD2 may supply D (5 bases each). CDR1 and CDR2 (germline): SGHAT, FQNNGV. The CDR3 runs to 15 residues. The V gene lost 0 bases and the J gene lost 4 bases, with 13 bases spanning the gap.

The CDR3 loop reads CASSILSVANTGELFF. The CDR3 coding sequence is TGTGCCAGTAGTATACTAAGCGTAGCGAACACCGGGGAGCTGTTTTTT. V gene TRBV19 combines with J gene TRBJ2-2, with D hard to call. Per germline, CDR1 LNHDA and CDR2 SQIVND (reference sequence). CDR3 length: 16 residues. Deletions cut 2 bases from V and 0 bases from J, with 10 bases between.

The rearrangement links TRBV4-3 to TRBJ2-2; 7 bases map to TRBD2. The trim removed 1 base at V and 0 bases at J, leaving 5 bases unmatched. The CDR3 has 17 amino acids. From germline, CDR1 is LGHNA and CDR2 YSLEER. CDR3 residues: CASSQVGGTTNTGELFF. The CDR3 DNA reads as TGCGCCAGCAGCCAAGTAGGAGGGACTACGAACACCGGGGAGCTGTTTTTT.

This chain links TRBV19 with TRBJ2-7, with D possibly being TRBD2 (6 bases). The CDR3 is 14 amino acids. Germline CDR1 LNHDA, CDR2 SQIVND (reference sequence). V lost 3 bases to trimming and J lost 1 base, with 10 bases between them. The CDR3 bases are TGTGCCAGTAGTATGGGGACTCCATCCTACGAGCAGTACTTC. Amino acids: CASSMGTPSYEQYF.

CDR3: CASSLQQVGNTGELFF. CDR3 sequence (DNA): TGTGCCAGCAGTTTACAACAGGTTGGGAACACCGGGGAGCTGTTTTTT. The gene calls are TRBV27 and TRBJ2-2; weak D call: TRBD1 (5 bases). Per the germline V gene, CDR1 is MNHEY and CDR2 is SMNVEV (reference sequence). Between the trimmed V and J ends, which lost 2 bases and 1 base, there was a span of 11 bases. This CDR3 spans 16 amino acids.

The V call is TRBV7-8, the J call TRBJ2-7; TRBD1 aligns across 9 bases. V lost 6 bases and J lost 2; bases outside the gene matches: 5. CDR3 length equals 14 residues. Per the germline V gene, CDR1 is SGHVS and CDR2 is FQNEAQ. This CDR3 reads CASRGQGFPYEQYF. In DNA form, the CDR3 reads TGTGCCAGCAGAGGACAGGGGTTTCCCTACGAGCAGTACTTC.

The CDR3 DNA reads as TGTGCCAGCACTCCTTCGGGCGGGGCCTCATGGGATGAGCAGTTCTTC. Translated, it gives CASTPSGGASWDEQFF. This rearrangement joins TRBV28 to TRBJ2-1; the D gene is possibly TRBD2 (6 bases). The length of the CDR3 is 16 residues. V was cut by 7 bases and J by 8 bases, with 24 bases left in between. CDR1 is MDHEN and CDR2 is SYDVKM in the germline V gene.